One sample yielded the 29 T cell receptor beta chains listed below, sequenced in a study of OX40 agonist ivuxolimab in advanced cancers. This table comes from immunoSEQ multiplex PCR, and its TCRdb copy is limited to in-frame clones, with some not included. The table records more than 50,000 clones, 65% to 90% of them present only once. Material: CD4+ or CD8+ T cells sorted from blood, obtained in a trial of the OX40 agonist ivuxolimab. The source is an adult with an advanced solid tumor such as melanoma, head and neck, liver or kidney cancer.

This clone was seen a single time. The V call is TRBV18, the J call TRBJ2-3; weak D call: TRBD2 (6 bases). Germline-derived CDR1 and CDR2 are KGHSH and LQKENI. The CDR3 extends over 14 amino acids. Trimming pared 8 bases from V and 2 bases from J, leaving 14 bases between. The chain's CDR3 is CASTPGLFTDTQYF. In DNA form, the CDR3 reads TGTGCCAGCACTCCGGGACTCTTCACAGATACGCAGTATTTT.

This rearrangement joins TRBV28 to TRBJ2-3; D gene uncertain. Trimming took off 3 bases at V and 0 bases at J, with 1 base between the two ends. There are 12 residues in the CDR3. Looked up from germline, CDR1 is MDHEN and CDR2 is SYDVKM. CDR3 region: CASSLSTDTQYF. DNA of the CDR3: TGTGCCAGCAGTTTGAGCACAGATACGCAGTATTTT.

The V call is TRBV5-4, the J call TRBJ1-1, with a weak D call TRBD1 (6 bases). The V gene's germline CDR1 is SGHNT and CDR2 YYREEE (reference sequence). V lost 6 bases to trimming and J lost 2 bases, with 14 bases between them. The CDR3 runs 14 residues. The CDR3 DNA reads TGTGCCAGCACCGGGGGGGGACAAAACACTGAAGCTTTCTTT. Translation gives CASTGGGQNTEAFF.

This clone occurred once. The CDR3 loop reads CASIWASGAAGEQFF. The CDR3 DNA is TGTGCCAGCATCTGGGCTAGCGGGGCGGCTGGTGAGCAGTTCTTC. The V gene is TRBV11-2, the J gene TRBJ2-1; 9 bases fit TRBD2. CDR1 and CDR2 (germline): SGHAT, FQNNGV. V was clipped by 7 bases and J by 9 bases; unmatched bases: 13. This CDR3 contains 15 residues.

Notes on this clone: Other DNA sequences in this specimen translate into the identical CDR3. The rearrangement joins TRBV5-1 to TRBJ1-2; 7 nucleotides line up with TRBD1. The CDR3 runs to 14 residues. Trimming took 0 bases from V and 3 from J; bases not matched to a gene: 2. CDR1 is SGHRS and CDR2 is YFSETQ in the germline V gene. CDR3 sequence (DNA): TGCGCCAGCAGCTTGGGCCAGGGGGACTATGGCTACACCTTC. It specifies CASSLGQGDYGYTF.

The chain has TRBV19 and TRBJ2-1; D is uncertain. This CDR3 contains 11 residues. Trimming left V 7 bases short and J 4 bases short, with 5 bases between. In germline, CDR1 is LNHDA, CDR2 SQIVND (reference sequence). The CDR3 reads CASKEYNEQFF. CDR3 sequence (DNA): TGTGCCAGTAAGGAGTACAATGAGCAGTTCTTC.

The V call is TRBV7-2, the J call TRBJ2-5; 10 bases match TRBD2. The germline CDR1 and CDR2 sequences are SGHTA and FQGNSA. The CDR3 sequence is 16 residues long. V lost 3 bases, J lost 5 bases, and 9 bases stayed unmatched. Here the CDR3 reads CASSLTSGSTRETQYF. The CDR3 DNA reads TGTGCCAGCAGCTTGACTAGCGGGTCGACTCGGGAGACCCAGTACTTC.

The chain is built from TRBV7-9 and TRBJ2-7; D unresolved. Germline loops: CDR1 SEHNR, CDR2 FQNEAQ (reference sequence). This CDR3 contains 11 residues. V lost 5 bases to trimming and J lost 6 bases, with 8 bases between them. This CDR3 is CASSPRVEQYF. The DNA for the CDR3 is TGTGCCAGCAGCCCCCGGGTCGAGCAGTACTTC.

The V and J genes are TRBV7-9 and TRBJ2-3; D remains ambiguous. This CDR3 has 14 residues. Per germline, CDR1 SEHNR and CDR2 FQNEAQ (reference sequence). The V gene lost 4 bases and the J gene lost 4 bases, with 12 bases spanning the gap. Here the CDR3 reads CASSSTSKADTQYF. The DNA of the CDR3 is TGTGCCAGCAGCTCAACCTCAAAGGCAGATACGCAGTATTTT. The full variable domain, completed using reference TRBV7-9 and TRBJ2-3, is DTGVSQNPRHKITKRGQNVTFRCDPISEHNRLYWYRQTLGQGPEFLTYFQNEAQLEKSRLLSDRFSAERPKGSFSTLEIQRTEQGDSAMYLCASSSTSKADTQYFGPGTRLTVL.

In DNA form, the CDR3 reads TGCGCCAGCAGCTCAGACAGGGGAACCGGGGAGCTGTTTTTT. Protein product: CASSSDRGTGELFF. The V gene is TRBV5-1, the J gene TRBJ2-2; 8 positions agree with TRBD1. Germline CDR1 and CDR2: SGHRS and YFSETQ. Unmatched junction bases numbered 3, after V lost 3 bases and J lost 5 bases. The length of the CDR3 is 14 residues.

This chain links TRBV5-1 with TRBJ2-7; the match to TRBD1 covers 7 bases. CDR1 and CDR2 (germline): SGHRS, YFSETQ. The CDR3 runs 15 residues. V lost 2 bases and J lost 3; bases outside the gene matches: 8. CDR3 loop: CASSFSGTVVYEQYF. The CDR3, as DNA: TGCGCCAGCAGCTTCTCCGGGACAGTAGTCTACGAGCAGTACTTC.

The chain is built from TRBV9 and TRBJ2-5; D perhaps matches TRBD1 (6 bases). The CDR3 is 14 residues long. V lost 4 bases and J 4 bases, leaving 14 bases between the germline ends. Germline V CDR1 and CDR2: SGDLS, YYNGEE. CDR3 DNA: TGTGCCAGCAGCCACGGACAGTCGGGAGAGACCCAGTACTTC. It specifies CASSHGQSGETQYF.

V usage is TRBV28 and J usage is TRBJ1-2; 12 bases match TRBD1. Germline lookup yields CDR1 MDHEN and CDR2 SYDVKM. This CDR3 region has 15 residues. V dropped 0 bases and J dropped 6; count of bases not matched to a gene: 2. The CDR3 here is CASSLWGQGADGYTF. The CDR3 nucleotides are TGTGCCAGCAGTTTATGGGGACAGGGGGCGGATGGCTACACCTTC.

This CDR3 reads CASSPASGETQYF. For the CDR3, the DNA is TGTGCCAGTAGTCCGGCTAGCGGAGAGACCCAGTACTTC. This rearrangement joins TRBV19 to TRBJ2-5, with TRBD2 matching over 7 bases. J gave up 4 bases and V 5 bases, and 4 bases lay outside the gene matches. The CDR3 length is 13 residues. Per germline, CDR1 LNHDA and CDR2 SQIVND (reference sequence).

This sequence joins TRBV27 and TRBJ1-1, with D maybe TRBD1 (6 bases). Germline V gene sequence: CDR1 MNHEY, CDR2 SMNVEV (reference sequence). The CDR3 has 17 residues. V gave up 2 bases and J gave up 0 bases, with 16 bases separating them. The CDR3 protein is CASSLRSGEFMNTEAFF. The DNA of the CDR3 is TGTGCCAGCAGTTTAAGGTCAGGGGAGTTTATGAACACTGAAGCTTTCTTT.

The chain has TRBV30 and TRBJ2-3, with a possible D match to TRBD2 (6 bases). CDR1 is GTSNPN, CDR2 SVGIG, per germline (reference sequence). The CDR3 length is 16 residues. V dropped 2 bases and J dropped 3 bases, with 18 bases sitting between them. The CDR3 spells CAWSRDSQSETDTQYF. In DNA, the CDR3 is TGTGCCTGGAGTCGGGACTCCCAGTCTGAGACAGATACGCAGTATTTT.

This clone came up a few times. CDR3 nucleotide sequence: TGTGCCAGCGGATATGCTGGAAACACCATATATTTT. Encoded protein: CASGYAGNTIYF. The rearrangement uses TRBV6-6 and TRBJ1-3; no clear D. The CDR3 has 12 amino acids. The ends were cut back, 8 bases at V and 2 bases at J, with 7 bases in the middle. CDR1 is MNHNY and CDR2 is SVGAGI in the germline V gene (reference sequence).

The V call is TRBV4-3, the J call TRBJ2-5; no firm D call. Germline values: CDR1 LGHNA, CDR2 YSLEER. CDR3 length equals 15 residues. Trimming removed 1 base at V and 5 bases at J, with 14 bases between. For the CDR3, the DNA is TGCGCCAGCAGCCAAGCAGCCACCCCGACGGAGACCCAGTACTTC. Its protein is CASSQAATPTETQYF.

This clone has only a few counts. The chain uses TRBV2 and TRBJ2-7, with D perhaps matching TRBD2 (6 bases). The CDR3 is 18 amino acids. The ends were cut back, 4 bases at V and 3 bases at J, with 25 bases in the middle. Germline-derived CDR1 and CDR2 are SNHLY and FYNNEI. Written as DNA, the CDR3 is TGTGCCAGCAGTGGTTCCACTAAAGCGGCGGGAACGCTCTACGAGCAGTACTTC. Its translation is CASSGSTKAAGTLYEQYF.

The J gene is TRBJ2-1, the V gene TRBV7-2; D may be TRBD2 (6 bases). This CDR3 spans 15 amino acids. Trimming stripped 7 bases from V and 6 bases from J, with 19 bases between. CDR1 is SGHTA, CDR2 FQGNSA, per germline. Here the CDR3 DNA reads TGTGCCAGCACACACGCTTTCCGGGACTCCAATGAGCAGTTCTTC. The encoded protein is CASTHAFRDSNEQFF.

The chain combines TRBV28 with TRBJ1-5; D gene unclear. CDR3 size: 17 residues. The germline V gene has CDR1 MDHEN and CDR2 SYDVKM. Trimming cost V 4 bases and J 1 base, with 17 bases left between them. The DNA of the CDR3 is TGTGCCAGCAGTTCACCATCCGGCCTGCTGAGCAATCAGCCCCAGCATTTT. This sequence encodes CASSSPSGLLSNQPQHF.

The genes are TRBV23-1 and TRBJ2-7; D is undetermined. TRBV23-1 is given ORF status, its function remaining uncertain. There are 12 residues in the CDR3. Trimming cost V 4 bases and J 6 bases, with 10 bases left between them. CDR3 bases: TGCGCCAGCAGTCCCGCCGGGTGCGAGCAGTACTTC. Amino acid sequence: CASSPAGCEQYF.

The chain combines TRBV6-6 with TRBJ2-7; maybe TRBD1 (6 bases). In germline, CDR1 is MNHNY, CDR2 SVGAGI (reference sequence). Between the trimmed V and J ends, which lost 5 bases and 2 bases, there was a span of 10 bases. The CDR3 extends over 13 amino acids. CDR3 region: CASSQDSPYEQYF. The CDR3 coding sequence is TGTGCCAGCAGTCAGGACAGTCCCTACGAGCAGTACTTC.

This clone was seen a few times. The V gene is TRBV28, the J gene TRBJ1-2, with 8 bases lining up with TRBD1. J was trimmed by 0 bases and V by 5 bases; bases with no gene match: 11. This CDR3 has 17 residues. Germline lookup yields CDR1 MDHEN and CDR2 SYDVKM. The CDR3 bases are TGTGCCAGCAGTAGTGCAGGGGGCGGCACCTCTAACTATGGCTACACCTTC. The encoded protein is CASSSAGGGTSNYGYTF.

The genes are TRBV6-5 and TRBJ1-4; tentative D call: TRBD1 (5 bases). This CDR3 is built from 13 residues. CDR1 is MNHEY and CDR2 is SVGAGI in the germline V gene. Between the trimmed V and J ends, which lost 7 bases and 7 bases, there was a span of 13 bases. Here the CDR3 reads CASTPSGGEKLFF. As DNA, the CDR3 is TGTGCCAGCACCCCATCGGGGGGTGAAAAACTGTTTTTT.

This chain joins TRBV5-1 and TRBJ2-2, with D perhaps TRBD2 (5 bases). The V end was cut by 5 bases, the J end by 4 bases, with 18 bases between. The germline V gene encodes CDR1 SGHRS and CDR2 YFSETQ. This CDR3 region has 16 residues. The CDR3 DNA reads TGCGCCAGCAGGGGAGTATCGGTTCGGGGCACCGGGGAGCTGTTTTTT. Its protein product is CASRGVSVRGTGELFF.

J is TRBJ2-1 and V is TRBV7-3; the match to TRBD2 covers 12 bases. Germline V gives CDR1 SGHTA, CDR2 FQGTGA. The CDR3 runs to 16 residues. J lost 2 bases, V lost 4 bases, and 3 bases had no gene match. CDR3 in amino acids: CASSSSSGGAYNEQFF. CDR3 DNA: TGTGCCAGCAGCTCATCTAGCGGGGGGGCCTACAATGAGCAGTTCTTC.

The genes are TRBV7-2 and TRBJ2-2; D may be TRBD2 (7 bases). With 5 bases removed from V and 7 bases from J, the gap between germline ends came to 14 bases. Germline V gene data show CDR1 as SGHTA and CDR2 as FQGNSA. This CDR3 is 14 amino acids long. The CDR3 DNA follows: TGTGCCAGCAGCCCGGCTAGGGGGGGCGGGGAGCTGTTTTTT. This encodes CASSPARGGGELFF.

To note about this clone: Other DNA sequences of this sample code for an identical CDR3. The chain carries TRBV19 and TRBJ1-1, with 7 bases lining up with TRBD1. With V trimmed by 4 bases and J by 1 base, 6 bases remained unmatched. The CDR3 runs to 15 residues. Germline loops: CDR1 LNHDA, CDR2 SQIVND (reference sequence). In DNA, the CDR3 is TGTGCCAGTAGTACCGACAGGGCGGGGAACACTGAAGCTTTCTTT. This gives the protein CASSTDRAGNTEAFF.